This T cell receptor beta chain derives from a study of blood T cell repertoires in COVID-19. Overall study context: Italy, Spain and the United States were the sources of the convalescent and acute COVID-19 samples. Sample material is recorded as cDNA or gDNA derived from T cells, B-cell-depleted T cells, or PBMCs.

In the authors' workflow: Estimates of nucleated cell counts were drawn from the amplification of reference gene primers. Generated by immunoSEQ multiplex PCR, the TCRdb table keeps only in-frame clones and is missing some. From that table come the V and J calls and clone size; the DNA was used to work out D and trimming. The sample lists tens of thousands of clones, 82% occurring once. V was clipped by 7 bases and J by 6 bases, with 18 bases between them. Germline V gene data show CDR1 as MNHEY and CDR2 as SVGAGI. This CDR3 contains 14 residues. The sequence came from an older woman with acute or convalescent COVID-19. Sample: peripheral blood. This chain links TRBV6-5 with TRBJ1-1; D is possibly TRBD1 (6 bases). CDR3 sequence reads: CASKRAAQGAEAFF. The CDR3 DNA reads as TGTGCCAGCAAAAGAGCCGCACAGGGCGCTGAAGCTTTCTTT.